A selection of T cell receptor beta chains follows, all from one sample in a study of blood T cells in healthy people across ages. TCRdb re-called the 5' RACE reads with MiXCR, one entry per CDR3 protein. The profile covers 750,000 or so distinct CDR3 sequences, with roughly 25% appearing a single time and more than 8% taken by the ten largest. These data also featured in a second study, about T cells of mothers and their children.

Sequenced material: blood. All receptors derive from a boy under 18 in good health. CDR3s include the opening cysteine and the closing phenylalanine or tryptophan. Fields, in order: J gene, V gene, clone size, D gene, CDR3 protein, CDR3 DNA. A D gene is named only where the DNA matches it firmly. Size is stated for part of the rows, as once, few or many counts, or as a class when the clone is expanded.

j_gene: TRBJ2-3; v_gene: TRBV9; abundance: few; d_gene: .; CDR3aa: CASSVSGDTQYF; CDR3nt: TGTGCCAGCAGCGTCTCAGGGGATACGCAGTATTTT
j_gene: TRBJ2-5; v_gene: TRBV5-1; abundance: few; d_gene: TRBD2; CDR3aa: CASSLAPREGGETQYF; CDR3nt: TGCGCCAGCAGCTTGGCGCCGCGGGAGGGAGGAGAGACCCAGTACTTC
j_gene: TRBJ2-7; v_gene: TRBV29-1; abundance: few; d_gene: .; CDR3aa: CSVEDWGLGMEQYF; CDR3nt: TGCAGCGTTGAAGATTGGGGGTTGGGTATGGAGCAGTACTTC
j_gene: TRBJ2-7; v_gene: TRBV29-1; abundance: .; d_gene: TRBD2; CDR3aa: CSVASRLAGNNEQYF; CDR3nt: TGCAGCGTGGCATCCAGACTAGCGGGAAATAACGAGCAGTACTTC
j_gene: TRBJ2-7; v_gene: TRBV6-2/TRBV6-3; abundance: few; d_gene: .; CDR3aa: CASSYGAASSYEQYF; CDR3nt: TGTGCCAGCAGTTACGGGGCGGCAAGCTCCTACGAGCAGTACTTC
j_gene: TRBJ2-6; v_gene: TRBV24-1; abundance: .; d_gene: .; CDR3aa: CATSDEDSGANVLTF; CDR3nt: TGTGCCACCAGTGATGAGGACTCTGGGGCCAACGTCCTGACTTTC
j_gene: TRBJ2-1; v_gene: TRBV7-2; abundance: .; d_gene: .; CDR3aa: CASSPDPAHTTNEQFF; CDR3nt: TGTGCCAGCAGCCCCGACCCCGCCCATACTACAAATGAGCAGTTCTTC
j_gene: TRBJ2-6; v_gene: TRBV7-9; abundance: .; d_gene: .; CDR3aa: CASSPGHLLSGANVLTF; CDR3nt: TGTGCCAGCAGCCCAGGACATCTCCTCTCTGGGGCCAACGTCCTGACTTTC
j_gene: TRBJ2-5; v_gene: TRBV27; abundance: .; d_gene: TRBD2; CDR3aa: CASSKTTSGGGETQYF; CDR3nt: TGTGCCAGCAGCAAGACGACTAGCGGGGGCGGAGAGACCCAGTACTTC
j_gene: TRBJ1-2; v_gene: TRBV29-1; abundance: few; d_gene: .; CDR3aa: CSVEDGVEAWSSEWLPYGYTF; CDR3nt: TGCAGCGTTGAAGACGGAGTGGAGGCATGGAGTTCCGAGTGGCTACCCTATGGCTACACCTTC
j_gene: TRBJ1-1; v_gene: TRBV7-9; abundance: .; d_gene: .; CDR3aa: CASIRGLVNTEAFF; CDR3nt: TGTGCCAGCATCCGTGGACTAGTAAACACTGAAGCTTTCTTT
j_gene: TRBJ1-4; v_gene: TRBV4-1; abundance: .; d_gene: .; CDR3aa: CASSLDRTTEKLFF; CDR3nt: TGCGCCAGCAGTCTTGACAGAACGACTGAAAAACTGTTTTTT
j_gene: TRBJ2-1; v_gene: TRBV20-1; abundance: few; d_gene: .; CDR3aa: CSASGGSEQFF; CDR3nt: TGCAGTGCTTCGGGGGGCTCTGAGCAGTTCTTC
j_gene: TRBJ2-5; v_gene: TRBV3-1; abundance: few; d_gene: .; CDR3aa: CASSGDSDGETQYF; CDR3nt: TGTGCCAGCAGCGGGGACTCCGACGGAGAGACCCAGTACTTC
j_gene: TRBJ2-3; v_gene: TRBV7-6; abundance: few; d_gene: TRBD1; CDR3aa: CASSLGFPGQGPIHSSTDTQYF; CDR3nt: TGTGCCAGCAGCTTAGGATTCCCGGGACAGGGTCCAATCCATTCTAGCACAGATACGCAGTATTTT
j_gene: TRBJ2-1; v_gene: TRBV25-1; abundance: .; d_gene: .; CDR3aa: CASSDHKTEQFF; CDR3nt: TGTGCCAGCAGTGACCACAAAACTGAGCAGTTCTTC
j_gene: TRBJ2-2; v_gene: TRBV21-1; abundance: .; d_gene: .; CDR3aa: CASSKRTYTGELFF; CDR3nt: TGTGCCAGCAGCAAACGGACATACACCGGGGAGCTGTTTTTT
j_gene: TRBJ2-4; v_gene: TRBV19; abundance: .; d_gene: TRBD2; CDR3aa: CASGTSGELAKNIQYF; CDR3nt: TGTGCCAGCGGGACTAGCGGGGAGCTAGCCAAAAACATTCAGTACTTC
j_gene: TRBJ2-1; v_gene: TRBV20-1; abundance: few; d_gene: .; CDR3aa: CSAPGRADGEQFF; CDR3nt: TGCAGTGCTCCGGGCCGAGCAGATGGGGAGCAGTTCTTC
j_gene: TRBJ2-1; v_gene: TRBV12-3/TRBV12-4; abundance: .; d_gene: .; CDR3aa: CASSNDRDTEVYNEQFF; CDR3nt: TGTGCCAGCAGCAATGATCGGGACACGGAAGTTTACAATGAGCAGTTCTTC
j_gene: TRBJ2-7; v_gene: TRBV27; abundance: few; d_gene: TRBD2; CDR3aa: CASSFSGEAYEQYF; CDR3nt: TGTGCCAGCAGTTTTAGCGGGGAAGCCTACGAGCAGTACTTC
j_gene: TRBJ2-3; v_gene: TRBV12-3/TRBV12-4; abundance: .; d_gene: .; CDR3aa: CASTFGGSTDTQYF; CDR3nt: TGTGCCAGCACCTTTGGGGGGTCCACAGATACGCAGTATTTT
j_gene: TRBJ2-1; v_gene: TRBV12-3/TRBV12-4; abundance: .; d_gene: .; CDR3aa: CASRSENEQFF; CDR3nt: TGTGCCAGCAGGTCGGAGAATGAGCAGTTCTTC
j_gene: TRBJ2-5; v_gene: TRBV12-5; abundance: few; d_gene: .; CDR3aa: CASGLEPRTASQETQYF; CDR3nt: TGTGCTAGTGGTTTGGAACCGCGGACGGCCAGCCAAGAGACCCAGTACTTC
j_gene: TRBJ1-4; v_gene: TRBV7-9; abundance: few; d_gene: .; CDR3aa: CASSPPPADNEKLFF; CDR3nt: TGTGCCAGCAGCCCTCCCCCCGCGGATAATGAAAAACTGTTTTTT
j_gene: TRBJ1-2; v_gene: TRBV20-1; abundance: .; d_gene: .; CDR3aa: CSAEGPTANYGYTF; CDR3nt: TGCAGTGCTGAGGGCCCTACAGCTAACTATGGCTACACCTTC
j_gene: TRBJ2-5; v_gene: TRBV2; abundance: .; d_gene: TRBD2; CDR3aa: CASRTGTSGLLYF; CDR3nt: TGTGCCAGCAGAACAGGGACTAGCGGGCTTCTGTACTTC